This T cell receptor beta chain was sequenced in a study of blood T cell repertoires in COVID-19. Study-level information: The cDNA or gDNA used as material had been derived from T cells, B-cell-depleted T cells, or PBMCs.

TCRdb's copy holds only in-frame clones and misses some; the assay was immunoSEQ multiplex PCR. The data hold roughly 520,000 clones, with 88% observed a single time. Recruitment covered some 25 US areas and drew participants whose ages spanned roughly 18 to 100 years. Participants' reported clinical history set cohort assignment. Recovered status in Cohort 3 required two negative PCRs, clearance, or symptom resolution. This clone has only a few counts. Distinct nucleotide sequences in the sample also encode this CDR3. Input material: PBMCs or T cells enriched from blood (not recorded which). This receptor was identified in a woman aged 40 to 50 who had recovered from COVID-19.

CDR3 loop: CASSPGQGLGYGYTF. For the CDR3, the DNA is TGTGCCAGCAGTCCGGGACAGGGGTTGGGCTATGGCTACACCTTC. The V gene is TRBV27, the J gene TRBJ1-2, with 10 bases that match TRBD1. The V gene end was trimmed by 5 bases and the J gene end by 4 bases; junction bases not matched to a gene: 7. The CDR3 covers 15 residues. CDR1 MNHEY and CDR2 SMNVEV come from the germline V gene (reference sequence).